The next 17 T cell receptor beta chains were all read from a single sample in a study of T cell responses to AZD1222 COVID-19 vaccine. Using immunoSEQ multiplex PCR, the repertoire was profiled, and TCRdb retains in-frame clones only, with some absent. The sample includes about 79,000 clones, 70% to 90% seen only once; the top ten take about 20%. The specimen comprised peripheral blood, sampled on day 0 of AZD1222 vaccination. These receptor sequences come from an adult in good health.

The chain joins TRBV15 to TRBJ2-7; 8 positions match TRBD2. Unmatched junction bases numbered 9, after V lost 4 bases and J lost 7 bases. This CDR3 spans 14 amino acids. CDR1 and CDR2 (germline): LNHNV, YYDKDF (reference sequence). As DNA, the CDR3 is TGTGCCACCAGCATCGAAGCGGGAGAAAGAGAGCAGTACTTC. Protein sequence: CATSIEAGEREQYF.

CDR3 sequence: CASSGLGDNHYEQYF. The CDR3 DNA sequence: TGTGCCAGCAGCGGACTTGGGGACAATCATTACGAGCAGTACTTC. J is TRBJ2-7 and V is TRBV11-2; D might be TRBD1 (6 bases). V lost 5 bases and J 4 bases, leaving 18 bases between the germline ends. This CDR3 region has 15 residues. Germline values: CDR1 SGHAT, CDR2 FQNNGV.

There are a few counts of this clone. V and J are TRBV2 and TRBJ1-1; no definite D call. Germline CDR1 is SNHLY and CDR2 is FYNNEI. The CDR3 is made up of 11 amino acids. Deletions cut 7 bases from V and 6 bases from J, with 9 bases between. CDR3 loop: CASMRGAEAFF. The CDR3 nucleotides are TGTGCCAGCATGCGGGGTGCTGAAGCTTTCTTT.

The CDR3 loop is CASSLVRGENTEAFF. The CDR3, as DNA: TGTGCCAGCAGCTTGGTTCGGGGCGAGAACACTGAAGCTTTCTTT. V is TRBV5-4 and J is TRBJ1-1, with D tentatively TRBD1 (5 bases). The germline V gene encodes CDR1 SGHNT and CDR2 YYREEE (reference sequence). The CDR3 length is 15 residues. V was clipped by 0 bases and J by 1 base, with 10 bases between them.

The chain has TRBV28 and TRBJ1-2; D gene unclear. The CDR3 consists of 12 residues. Germline V lookup: CDR1 MDHEN, CDR2 SYDVKM. V was cut by 1 base and J by 1 base, with 1 base left in between. The CDR3 nucleotides are TGTGCCAGCAGTTTATATAACTATGGCTACACCTTC. Amino acids: CASSLYNYGYTF.

The rearrangement links TRBV3-1 (or the pseudogene TRBV3-2) to TRBJ1-5; perhaps TRBD1 as D (5 bases). CDR3 length: 14 residues. Between the trimmed V and J ends, which lost 3 bases and 3 bases, there was a span of 9 bases. Looked up from germline, CDR1 is LGHDT and CDR2 is YNNKEL (reference sequence). The CDR3 DNA sequence: TGTGCCAGCAGCCAGGGACCGAACAATCAGCCCCAGCATTTT. It encodes CASSQGPNNQPQHF.

CDR3 sequence reads: CASSDIVGSTNYGYTF. CDR3 nucleotide sequence: TGTGCCAGCAGTGACATAGTAGGCTCTACTAACTATGGCTACACCTTC. This sequence joins TRBV6-1 and TRBJ1-2; D is unclear. V lost 3 bases and J 0 bases, leaving 14 bases between the germline ends. CDR3 size: 16 residues. Germline CDR1 and CDR2: MNHNS and SASEGT.

In its sample, this clone was seen a few times. The V call is TRBV6-5, the J call TRBJ2-1; 7 bases agree with TRBD2. Germline V gives CDR1 MNHEY, CDR2 SVGAGI. The CDR3 runs 13 residues. V shed 6 bases, J shed 5 bases, and the junction held 4 bases outside the gene matches. The CDR3 protein is CASRGGRDNEQFF. The DNA for the CDR3 is TGTGCCAGCAGGGGAGGGAGGGACAATGAGCAGTTCTTC.

This chain uses TRBV19 with TRBJ1-4; no reliable D call. Germline-derived CDR1 and CDR2 are LNHDA and SQIVND (reference sequence). The CDR3 is 14 residues long. The V and J ends lost 5 bases and 7 bases respectively, with 14 bases between them. The DNA of the CDR3 is TGTGCCAGTAGTTCACCTGTATGGACTGAAAAACTGTTTTTT. This translates into CASSSPVWTEKLFF.

This chain uses TRBV11-2 with TRBJ1-1; no clear D. Germline loops: CDR1 SGHAT, CDR2 FQNNGV. V was clipped by 3 bases and J by 1 base, with 3 bases between them. The CDR3 extends over 12 amino acids. This chain's CDR3 is CASSFANTEAFF. As DNA, the CDR3 is TGTGCCAGCAGCTTCGCGAACACTGAAGCTTTCTTT.

This clone was observed once. V usage is TRBV12-3 or TRBV12-4 and J usage is TRBJ1-2; D not certain. The CDR3 covers 13 residues. V lost 6 bases to trimming and J lost 2 bases, with 10 bases between them. CDR3 nucleotide sequence: TGTGCCAGCAGCGGGCCCCCCAACTATGGCTACACCTTC. Protein: CASSGPPNYGYTF.

The rearrangement uses TRBV19 and TRBJ1-2, with D maybe TRBD1 (6 bases). Looked up from germline, CDR1 is LNHDA and CDR2 is SQIVND (reference sequence). The length of the CDR3 is 15 residues. V lost 5 bases, J lost 0 bases, and 13 bases lay in between. This chain's CDR3 is CASSSSGEANYGYTF. The CDR3 DNA reads as TGTGCCAGTAGTTCCTCAGGGGAAGCTAACTATGGCTACACCTTC.

Here the CDR3 DNA reads TGTGCCAGCAGCCAATACGGGGAGAACACTGAAGCTTTCTTT. Its translation is CASSQYGENTEAFF. The rearrangement uses TRBV3-1 (or the pseudogene TRBV3-2) and TRBJ1-1; D is unclear. This CDR3 has 14 residues. With 2 bases removed from V and 1 base from J, the gap between germline ends came to 8 bases. The germline V gene has CDR1 LGHDT and CDR2 YNNKEL (reference sequence).

This chain links TRBV10-2 with TRBJ1-5; a weak D match, TRBD1 (5 bases). The CDR3 totals 14 residues. The germline V and J ends were trimmed by 4 bases and 3 bases, with 10 bases remaining between them. Germline lookup yields CDR1 WSHSY and CDR2 SAAADI. This chain's CDR3 is CASSVGHNNQPQHF. CDR3 nucleotides: TGCGCCAGCAGTGTAGGACACAACAATCAGCCCCAGCATTTT.

The V call is TRBV4-1, the J call TRBJ1-2, with TRBD1 matching 7 bases. Germline values: CDR1 MGHRA, CDR2 YSYEKL. J was trimmed by 7 bases and V by 1 base; bases with no gene match: 6. The CDR3 is 14 amino acids. CDR3 DNA: TGCGCCAGCAGCCAAGTCAGGGGGGCGTCTGGCTACACCTTC. Protein: CASSQVRGASGYTF.

V is TRBV25-1 and J is TRBJ1-2; D unclear. This CDR3 is built from 14 residues. CDR1 MGHDK and CDR2 SYGVNS come from the germline V gene. Trimming took off 1 base at V and 4 bases at J, with 10 bases between the two ends. The CDR3 DNA is TGTGCCAGCAGTGAATCCCTCCAGGCCTATGGCTACACCTTC. This gives the protein CASSESLQAYGYTF.

This clone was detected only once. The chain joins TRBV2 to TRBJ2-1, with 9 bases aligning to TRBD1. CDR1 SNHLY and CDR2 FYNNEI come from the germline V gene. The length of the CDR3 is 13 residues. The junction had 4 bases not matched to a gene; V was cut back by 5 bases and J by 8 bases. CDR3 bases: TGTGCCAGCAGTTTACAGGGGGCGGATGAGCAGTTCTTC. Protein product: CASSLQGADEQFF.